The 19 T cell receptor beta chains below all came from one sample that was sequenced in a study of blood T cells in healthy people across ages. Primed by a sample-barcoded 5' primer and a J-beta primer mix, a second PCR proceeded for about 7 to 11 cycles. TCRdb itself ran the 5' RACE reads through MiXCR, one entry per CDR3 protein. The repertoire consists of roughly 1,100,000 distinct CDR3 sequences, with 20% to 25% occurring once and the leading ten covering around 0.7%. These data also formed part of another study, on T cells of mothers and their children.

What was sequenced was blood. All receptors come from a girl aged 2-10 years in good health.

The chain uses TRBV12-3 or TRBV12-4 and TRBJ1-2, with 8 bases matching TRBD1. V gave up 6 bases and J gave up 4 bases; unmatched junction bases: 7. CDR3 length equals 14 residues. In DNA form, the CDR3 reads TGTGCCAGCAGCCGGGACAGGACTATCTATGGCTACACCTTC. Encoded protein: CASSRDRTIYGYTF.

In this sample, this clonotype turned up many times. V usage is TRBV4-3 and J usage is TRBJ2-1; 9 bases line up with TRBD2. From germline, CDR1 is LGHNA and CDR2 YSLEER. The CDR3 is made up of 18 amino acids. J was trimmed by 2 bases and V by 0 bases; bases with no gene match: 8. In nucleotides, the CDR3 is TGCGCCAGCAGCCAAGATGGGGCGGGGGGGGGCCCCTACAATGAGCAGTTCTTC. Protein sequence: CASSQDGAGGGPYNEQFF.

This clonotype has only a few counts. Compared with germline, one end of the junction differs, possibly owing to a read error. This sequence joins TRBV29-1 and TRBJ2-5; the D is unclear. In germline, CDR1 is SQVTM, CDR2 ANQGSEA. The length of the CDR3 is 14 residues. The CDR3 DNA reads TGCAGCGTGGAAGAAGTGTCAGCACAAGAGACCCAGTACTTC. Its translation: CSVEEVSAQETQYF.

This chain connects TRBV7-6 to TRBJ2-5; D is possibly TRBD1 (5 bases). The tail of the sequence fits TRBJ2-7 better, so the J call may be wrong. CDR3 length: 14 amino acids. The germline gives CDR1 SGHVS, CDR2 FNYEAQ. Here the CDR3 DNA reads TGTGCCAGCAGCGCGAGGCAGGGCTACTACGAGCAGTACTTC. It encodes CASSARQGYYEQYF.

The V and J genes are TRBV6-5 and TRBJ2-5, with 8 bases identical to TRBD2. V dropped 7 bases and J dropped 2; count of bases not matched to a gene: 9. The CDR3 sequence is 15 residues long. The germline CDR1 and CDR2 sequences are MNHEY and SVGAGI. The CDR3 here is CASTGLAGVQETQYF. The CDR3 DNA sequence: TGTGCCAGCACGGGCCTAGCGGGTGTTCAAGAGACCCAGTACTTC.

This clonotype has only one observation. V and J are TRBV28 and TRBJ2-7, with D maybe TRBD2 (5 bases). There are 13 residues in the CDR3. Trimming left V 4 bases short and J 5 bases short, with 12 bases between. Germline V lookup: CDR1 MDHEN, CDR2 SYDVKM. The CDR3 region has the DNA TGTGCCAGCAGTTCGCTTCCTAGCAACGAGCAGTACTTC. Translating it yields CASSSLPSNEQYF.

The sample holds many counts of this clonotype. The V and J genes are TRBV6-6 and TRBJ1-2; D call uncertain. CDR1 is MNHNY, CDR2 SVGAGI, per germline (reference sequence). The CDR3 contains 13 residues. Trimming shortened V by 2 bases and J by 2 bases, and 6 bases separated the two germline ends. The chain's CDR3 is CASSYLGNYGYTF. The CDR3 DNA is TGTGCCAGCAGTTACCTGGGGAACTATGGCTACACCTTC.

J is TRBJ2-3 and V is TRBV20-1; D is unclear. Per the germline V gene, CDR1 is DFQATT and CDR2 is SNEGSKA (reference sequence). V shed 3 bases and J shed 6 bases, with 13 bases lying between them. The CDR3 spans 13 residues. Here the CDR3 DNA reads TGCAGTGCTAGCGGATACAATGGCGATACGCAGTATTTT. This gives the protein CSASGYNGDTQYF.

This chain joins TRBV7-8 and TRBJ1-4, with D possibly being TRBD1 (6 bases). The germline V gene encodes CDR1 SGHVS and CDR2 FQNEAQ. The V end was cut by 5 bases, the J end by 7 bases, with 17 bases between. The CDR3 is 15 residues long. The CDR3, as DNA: TGTGCCAGCAGCCCGCGTGTGGGGGCGATTGAAAAACTGTTTTTT. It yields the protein CASSPRVGAIEKLFF.

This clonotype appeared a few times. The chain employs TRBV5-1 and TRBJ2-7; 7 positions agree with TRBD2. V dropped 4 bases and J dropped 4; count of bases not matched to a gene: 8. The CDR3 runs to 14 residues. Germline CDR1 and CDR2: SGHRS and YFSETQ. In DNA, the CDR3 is TGCGCCAGCAGCGGCCGGGGGGTGGGGTACGAGCAGTACTTC. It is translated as CASSGRGVGYEQYF.

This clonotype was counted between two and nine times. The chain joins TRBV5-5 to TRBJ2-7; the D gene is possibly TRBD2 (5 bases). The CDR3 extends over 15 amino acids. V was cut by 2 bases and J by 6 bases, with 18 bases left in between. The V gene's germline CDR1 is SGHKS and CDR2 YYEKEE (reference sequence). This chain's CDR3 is CASSLQSGSVGEQYF. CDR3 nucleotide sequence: TGTGCCAGCAGCTTACAGTCGGGTAGCGTTGGCGAGCAGTACTTC.

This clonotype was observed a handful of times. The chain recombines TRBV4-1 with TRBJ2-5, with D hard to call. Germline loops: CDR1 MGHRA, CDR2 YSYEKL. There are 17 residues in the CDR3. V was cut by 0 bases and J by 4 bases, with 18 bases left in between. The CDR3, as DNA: TGCGCCAGCAGCCAAGAAGGGAATAGGGCCCCCCGAGAGACCCAGTACTTC. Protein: CASSQEGNRAPRETQYF.

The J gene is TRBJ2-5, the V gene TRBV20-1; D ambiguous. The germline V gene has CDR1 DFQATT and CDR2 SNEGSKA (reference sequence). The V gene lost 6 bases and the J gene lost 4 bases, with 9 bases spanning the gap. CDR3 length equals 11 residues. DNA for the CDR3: TGCAGTGCCACATTACTAGAGACCCAGTACTTC. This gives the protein CSATLLETQYF.

The CDR3 region is CASSSSYRFPSYEQYF. DNA for the CDR3: TGTGCCAGCAGTTCATCATACAGGTTTCCCTCCTACGAGCAGTACTTC. V and J are TRBV28 and TRBJ2-7, with a weak D call TRBD1 (5 bases). CDR3 size: 16 residues. Germline lookup yields CDR1 MDHEN and CDR2 SYDVKM. V gave up 4 bases and J gave up 0 bases, with 16 bases separating them.

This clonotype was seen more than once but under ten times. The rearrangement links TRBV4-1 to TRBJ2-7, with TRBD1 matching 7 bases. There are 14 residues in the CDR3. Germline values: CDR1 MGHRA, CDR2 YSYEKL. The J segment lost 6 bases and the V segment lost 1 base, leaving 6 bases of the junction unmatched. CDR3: CASSQAWSGGEQYF. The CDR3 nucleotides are TGCGCCAGCAGCCAAGCTTGGTCAGGGGGCGAGCAGTACTTC.

The CDR3 is CASTPNGNTIYF. The CDR3 DNA is TGTGCCAGCACCCCCAACGGAAACACCATATATTTT. This chain uses TRBV12-3 or TRBV12-4 with TRBJ1-3; the D is unclear. The CDR3 extends over 12 amino acids. V dropped 7 bases and J dropped 4 bases, with 8 bases sitting between them.

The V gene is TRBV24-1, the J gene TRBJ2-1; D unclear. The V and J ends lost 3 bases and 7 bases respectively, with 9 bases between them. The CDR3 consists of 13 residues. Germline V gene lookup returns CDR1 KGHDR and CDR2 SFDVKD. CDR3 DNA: TGTGCCACCAGTGATCTGACAAGGAATGAGCAGTTCTTC. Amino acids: CATSDLTRNEQFF.

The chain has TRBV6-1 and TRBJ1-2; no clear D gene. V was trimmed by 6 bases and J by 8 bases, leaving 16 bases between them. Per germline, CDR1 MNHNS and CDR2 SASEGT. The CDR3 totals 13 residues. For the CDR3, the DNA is TGTGCCAGCAGCCCCGAGCCTGGTGGAGGCTACACCTTC. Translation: CASSPEPGGGYTF.

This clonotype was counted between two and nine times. Here the CDR3 reads CSGTYTEAFF. The CDR3 DNA follows: TGCAGCGGCACCTACACTGAAGCTTTCTTT. The J gene is TRBJ1-1, the V gene TRBV29-1; D not certain. Trimming cost V 7 bases and J 3 bases, with 6 bases left between them. The CDR3 length is 10 residues. CDR1 is SQVTM, CDR2 ANQGSEA, per germline. The full variable domain, completed using reference TRBV29-1 and TRBJ1-1, is SAVISQKPSRDICQRGTSLTIQCQVDSQVTMMFWYRQQPGQSLTLIATANQGSEATYESGFVIDKFPISRPNLTFSTLTVSNMSPEDSSIYLCSGTYTEAFFGQGTRLTVV.